This entry describes one T cell receptor beta chain. A much bigger clone sits one base away, suggesting this may be a read error. Because it lacks the conserved phenylalanine or tryptophan at the end, this CDR3 is likely a read error. Patients with uncontrolled infections, other autoimmune diseases, pregnancy or lactation were excluded. In making diagnoses, clinical symptoms, serum thyroxine and TRAb, thyroid ultrasound and orbital computed tomography were all used. PBMCs were collected from an approximately 10 ml volume of fresh peripheral blood. This record belongs to a study of T cells in Graves' hyperthyroidism and ophthalmopathy. Germline-derived CDR1 and CDR2 are MNHEY and SVGEGT. The CDR3 is 15 residues long. V was cut by 5 bases and J by 1 base, with 11 bases left in between. The CDR3 regions of TCR beta were amplified from RNA transcripts. The TCR CDR3 first-round RT-PCR relied on the HTBI primer set. TCRdb reprocessed the multiplex PCR reads with MiXCR, giving one entry per CDR3 protein. The table shows roughly 380,000 distinct CDR3 sequences, with about 13% occurring only once.

The TCR was taken from a man aged 25-45 years with Graves' hyperthyroidism that later progressed to Graves' ophthalmopathy. Material for sequencing was blood. The chain is built from TRBV6-2 or TRBV6-3 and TRBJ2-2; perhaps D is TRBD1 or TRBD2 (5 bases each). CDR3 region: CASSLAGWNTGELFL. In DNA form, the CDR3 reads TGTGCCAGCAGTCTAGCAGGGTGGAACACCGGGGAGCTGTTTCTT.